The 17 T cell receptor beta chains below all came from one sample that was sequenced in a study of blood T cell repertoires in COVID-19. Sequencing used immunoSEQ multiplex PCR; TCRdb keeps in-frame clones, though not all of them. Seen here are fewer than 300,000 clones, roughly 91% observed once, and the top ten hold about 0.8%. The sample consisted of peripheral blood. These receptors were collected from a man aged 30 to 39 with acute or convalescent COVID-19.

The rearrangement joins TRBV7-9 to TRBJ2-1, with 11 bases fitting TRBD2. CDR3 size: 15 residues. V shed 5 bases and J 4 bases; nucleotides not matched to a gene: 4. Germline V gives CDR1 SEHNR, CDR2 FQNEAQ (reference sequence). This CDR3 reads CASSLGTSGYNEQFF. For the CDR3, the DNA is TGTGCCAGCAGCCTAGGGACTAGCGGTTACAATGAGCAGTTCTTC. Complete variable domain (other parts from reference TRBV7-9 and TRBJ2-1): DTGVSQNPRHKITKRGQNVTFRCDPISEHNRLYWYRQTLGQGPEFLTYFQNEAQLEKSRLLSDRFSAERPKGSFSTLEIQRTEQGDSAMYLCASSLGTSGYNEQFFGPGTRLTVL.

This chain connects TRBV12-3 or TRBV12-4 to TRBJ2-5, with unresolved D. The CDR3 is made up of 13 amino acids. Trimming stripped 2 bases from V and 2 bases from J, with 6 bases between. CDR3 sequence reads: CASSLWAQETQYF. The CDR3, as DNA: TGTGCCAGCAGTTTATGGGCACAAGAGACCCAGTACTTC.

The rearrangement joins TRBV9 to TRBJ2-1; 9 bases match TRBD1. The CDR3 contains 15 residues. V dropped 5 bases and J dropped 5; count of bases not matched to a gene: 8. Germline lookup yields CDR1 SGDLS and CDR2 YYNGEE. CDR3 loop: CASRQRDRAHNEQFF. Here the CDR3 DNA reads TGTGCCAGCAGGCAGAGGGACAGGGCCCACAATGAGCAGTTCTTC. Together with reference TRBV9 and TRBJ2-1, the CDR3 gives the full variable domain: DSGVTQTPKHLITATGQRVTLRCSPRSGDLSVYWYQQSLDQGLQFLIQYYNGEERAKGNILERFSAQQFPDLHSELNLSSLELGDSALYFCASRQRDRAHNEQFFGPGTRLTVL.

CDR3 loop: CASSYQGQGAGSPLHF. CDR3 sequence (DNA): TGCGCCAGCAGCTACCAGGGACAGGGGGCAGGTTCACCCCTCCACTTT. This chain joins TRBV5-1 and TRBJ1-6; 12 bases agree with TRBD1. The CDR3 consists of 16 residues. Germline CDR1 SGHRS, CDR2 YFSETQ. With 3 bases clipped from V and 9 bases from J, the junction kept 7 bases outside the gene matches.

This CDR3 is CASRLQGGPWDYTF. As DNA, the CDR3 is TGTGCCAGCAGGTTACAGGGAGGGCCATGGGACTACACCTTC. The chain links TRBV6-5 to TRBJ1-2; D is perhaps TRBD1 (6 bases). The V gene lost 6 bases and the J gene lost 10 bases, with 21 bases spanning the gap. The CDR3 runs 14 residues. Germline V lookup: CDR1 MNHEY, CDR2 SVGAGI.

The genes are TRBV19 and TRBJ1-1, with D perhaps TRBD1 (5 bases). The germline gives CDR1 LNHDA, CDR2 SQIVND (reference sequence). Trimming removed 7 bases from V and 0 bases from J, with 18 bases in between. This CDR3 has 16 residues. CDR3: CASIPQGRIMNTEAFF. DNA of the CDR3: TGTGCCAGTATCCCGCAGGGCAGGATCATGAACACTGAAGCTTTCTTT.

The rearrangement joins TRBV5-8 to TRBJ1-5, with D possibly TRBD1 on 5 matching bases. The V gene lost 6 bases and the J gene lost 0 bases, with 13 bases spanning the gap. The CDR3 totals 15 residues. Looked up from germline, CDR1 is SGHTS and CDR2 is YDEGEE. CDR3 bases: TGTGCCAGCAACAGGCTATCCTATAGCAATCAGCCCCAGCATTTT. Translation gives CASNRLSYSNQPQHF. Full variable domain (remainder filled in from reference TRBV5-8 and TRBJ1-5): EAGVTQSPTHLIKTRGQQATLRCSPISGHTSVYWYQQALGLGLQFLLWYDEGEERNRGNFPPRFSGRQFPNYSSELNVNALELEDSALYLCASNRLSYSNQPQHFGDGTRLSIL.

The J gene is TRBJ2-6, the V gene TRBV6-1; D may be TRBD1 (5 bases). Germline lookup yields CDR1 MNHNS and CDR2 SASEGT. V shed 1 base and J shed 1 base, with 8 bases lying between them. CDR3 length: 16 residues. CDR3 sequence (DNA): TGTGCCAGCAGTGAAGGGACAATGTCTGGGGCCAACGTCCTGACTTTC. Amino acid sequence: CASSEGTMSGANVLTF.

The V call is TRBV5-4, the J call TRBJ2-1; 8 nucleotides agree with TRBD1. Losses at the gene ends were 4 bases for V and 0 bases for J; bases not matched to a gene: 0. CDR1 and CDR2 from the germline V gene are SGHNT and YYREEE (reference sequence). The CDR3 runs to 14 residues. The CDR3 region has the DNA TGTGCCAGCAGCACAGGGGGCTCCTACAATGAGCAGTTCTTC. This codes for CASSTGGSYNEQFF.

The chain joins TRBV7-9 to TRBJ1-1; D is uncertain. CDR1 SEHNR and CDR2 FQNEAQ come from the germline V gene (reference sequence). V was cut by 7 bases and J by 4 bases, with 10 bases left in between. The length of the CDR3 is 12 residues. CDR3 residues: CASTGQATEAFF. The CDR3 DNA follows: TGTGCCAGCACTGGCCAGGCCACTGAAGCTTTCTTT.

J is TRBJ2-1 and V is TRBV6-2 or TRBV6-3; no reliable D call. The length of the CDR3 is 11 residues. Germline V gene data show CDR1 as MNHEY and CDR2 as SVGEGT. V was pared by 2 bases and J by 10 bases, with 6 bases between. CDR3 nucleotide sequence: TGTGCCAGCAGTTACGCGGCGGAGCAGTTCTTC. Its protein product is CASSYAAEQFF.

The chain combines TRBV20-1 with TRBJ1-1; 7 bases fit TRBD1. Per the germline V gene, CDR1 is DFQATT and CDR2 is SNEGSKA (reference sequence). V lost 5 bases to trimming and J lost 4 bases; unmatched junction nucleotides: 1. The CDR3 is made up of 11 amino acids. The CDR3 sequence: CSAHRGTEAFF. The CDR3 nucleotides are TGCAGTGCTCACAGGGGCACTGAAGCTTTCTTT.

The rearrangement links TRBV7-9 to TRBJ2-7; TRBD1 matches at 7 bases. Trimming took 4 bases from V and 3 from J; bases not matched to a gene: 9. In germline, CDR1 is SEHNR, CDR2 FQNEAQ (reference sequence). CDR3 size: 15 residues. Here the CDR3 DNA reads TGTGCCAGCAGCTCCCTCGGGACAGCTATCTACGAGCAGTACTTC. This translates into CASSSLGTAIYEQYF. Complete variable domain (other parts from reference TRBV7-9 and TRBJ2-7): DTGVSQNPRHKITKRGQNVTFRCDPISEHNRLYWYRQTLGQGPEFLTYFQNEAQLEKSRLLSDRFSAERPKGSFSTLEIQRTEQGDSAMYLCASSSLGTAIYEQYFGPGTRLTVT.

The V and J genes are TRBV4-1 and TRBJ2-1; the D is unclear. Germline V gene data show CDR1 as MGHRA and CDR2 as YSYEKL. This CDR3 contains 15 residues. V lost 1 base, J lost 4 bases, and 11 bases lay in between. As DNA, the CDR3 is TGCGCCAGCAGCCAAGGAGACAATCGGTACAATGAGCAGTTCTTC. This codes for CASSQGDNRYNEQFF.

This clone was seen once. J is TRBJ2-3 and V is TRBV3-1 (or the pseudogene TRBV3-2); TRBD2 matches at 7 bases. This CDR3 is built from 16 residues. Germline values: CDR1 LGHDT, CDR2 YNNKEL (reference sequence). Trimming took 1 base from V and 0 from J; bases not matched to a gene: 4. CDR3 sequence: CASSQGGAGSTDTQYF. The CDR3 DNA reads TGTGCCAGCAGCCAAGGGGGAGCGGGGAGCACAGATACGCAGTATTTT.

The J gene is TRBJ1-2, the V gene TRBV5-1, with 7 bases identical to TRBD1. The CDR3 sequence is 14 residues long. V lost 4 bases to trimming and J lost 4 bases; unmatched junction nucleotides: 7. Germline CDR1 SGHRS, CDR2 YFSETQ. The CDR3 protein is CASSPLTGTYGYTF. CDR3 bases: TGCGCCAGCAGCCCGTTGACAGGGACCTATGGCTACACCTTC.

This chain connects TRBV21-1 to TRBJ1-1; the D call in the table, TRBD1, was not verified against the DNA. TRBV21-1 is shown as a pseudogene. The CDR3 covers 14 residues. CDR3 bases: TGTGCCAGCAGCCTCAGGGGGATCTACACTGAAGCTTTCTTT. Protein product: CASSLRGIYTEAFF.